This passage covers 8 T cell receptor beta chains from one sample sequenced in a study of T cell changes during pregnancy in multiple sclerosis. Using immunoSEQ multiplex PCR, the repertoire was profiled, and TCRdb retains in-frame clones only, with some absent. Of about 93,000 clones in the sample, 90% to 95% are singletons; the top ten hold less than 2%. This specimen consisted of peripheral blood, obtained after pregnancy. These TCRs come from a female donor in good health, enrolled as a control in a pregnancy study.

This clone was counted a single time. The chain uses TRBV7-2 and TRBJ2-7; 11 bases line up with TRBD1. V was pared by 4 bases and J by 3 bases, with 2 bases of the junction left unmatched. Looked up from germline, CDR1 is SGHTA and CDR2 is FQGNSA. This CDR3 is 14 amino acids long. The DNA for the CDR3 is TGTGCCAGCAGCTGGGACAGGGGGAGCTACGAGCAGTACTTC. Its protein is CASSWDRGSYEQYF.

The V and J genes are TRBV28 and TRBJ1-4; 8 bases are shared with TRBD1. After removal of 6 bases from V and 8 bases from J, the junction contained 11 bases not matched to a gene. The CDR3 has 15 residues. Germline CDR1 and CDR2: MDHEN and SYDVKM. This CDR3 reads CASRQDQGAREKLFF. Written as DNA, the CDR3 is TGTGCCAGCAGACAAGATCAGGGGGCGCGGGAAAAACTGTTTTTT.

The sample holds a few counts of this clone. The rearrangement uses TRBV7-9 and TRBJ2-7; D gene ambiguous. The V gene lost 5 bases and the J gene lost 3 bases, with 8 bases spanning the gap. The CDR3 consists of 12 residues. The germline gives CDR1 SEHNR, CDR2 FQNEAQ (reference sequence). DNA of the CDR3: TGTGCCAGCAGCCAATCAGGCTACGAGCAGTACTTC. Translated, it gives CASSQSGYEQYF.

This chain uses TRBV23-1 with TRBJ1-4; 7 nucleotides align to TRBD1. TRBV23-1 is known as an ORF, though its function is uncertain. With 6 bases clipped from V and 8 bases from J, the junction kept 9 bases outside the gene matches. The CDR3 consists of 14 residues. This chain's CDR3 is CASRRQGGWEKLFF. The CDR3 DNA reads TGCGCCAGCAGGAGGCAGGGGGGTTGGGAAAAACTGTTTTTT.

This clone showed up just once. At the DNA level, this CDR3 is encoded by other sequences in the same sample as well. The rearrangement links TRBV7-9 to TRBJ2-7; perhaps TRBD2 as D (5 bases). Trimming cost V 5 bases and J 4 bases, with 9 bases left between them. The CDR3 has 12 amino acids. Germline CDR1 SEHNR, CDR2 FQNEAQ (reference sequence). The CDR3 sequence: CASSPSGYEQYF. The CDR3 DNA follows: TGTGCCAGCAGCCCCTCGGGGTACGAGCAGTACTTC.

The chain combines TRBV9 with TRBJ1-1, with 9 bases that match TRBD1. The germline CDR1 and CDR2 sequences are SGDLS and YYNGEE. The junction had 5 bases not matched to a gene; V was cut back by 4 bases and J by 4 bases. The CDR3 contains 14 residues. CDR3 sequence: CASSPWTGVTEAFF. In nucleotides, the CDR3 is TGTGCCAGCAGCCCCTGGACAGGGGTCACTGAAGCTTTCTTT.

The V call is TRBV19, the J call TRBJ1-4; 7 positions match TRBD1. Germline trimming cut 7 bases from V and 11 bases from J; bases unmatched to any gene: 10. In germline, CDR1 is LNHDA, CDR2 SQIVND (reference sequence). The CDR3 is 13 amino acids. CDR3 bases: TGTGCCAGTACCCCTGATCGGGGACAGAAACTGTTTTTT. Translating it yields CASTPDRGQKLFF.

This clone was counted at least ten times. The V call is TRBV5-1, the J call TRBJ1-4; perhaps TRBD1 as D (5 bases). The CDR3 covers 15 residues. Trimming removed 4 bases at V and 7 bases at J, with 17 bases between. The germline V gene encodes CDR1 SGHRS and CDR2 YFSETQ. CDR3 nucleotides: TGCGCCAGCAGCCCGCAGGGAGGCCAGGGTGAAAAACTGTTTTTT. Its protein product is CASSPQGGQGEKLFF. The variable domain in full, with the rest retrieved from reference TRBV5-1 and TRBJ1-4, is KAGVTQTPRYLIKTRGQQVTLSCSPISGHRSVSWYQQTPGQGLQFLFEYFSETQRNKGNFPGRFSGRQFSNSRSEMNVSTLELGDSALYLCASSPQGGQGEKLFFGSGTQLSVL.